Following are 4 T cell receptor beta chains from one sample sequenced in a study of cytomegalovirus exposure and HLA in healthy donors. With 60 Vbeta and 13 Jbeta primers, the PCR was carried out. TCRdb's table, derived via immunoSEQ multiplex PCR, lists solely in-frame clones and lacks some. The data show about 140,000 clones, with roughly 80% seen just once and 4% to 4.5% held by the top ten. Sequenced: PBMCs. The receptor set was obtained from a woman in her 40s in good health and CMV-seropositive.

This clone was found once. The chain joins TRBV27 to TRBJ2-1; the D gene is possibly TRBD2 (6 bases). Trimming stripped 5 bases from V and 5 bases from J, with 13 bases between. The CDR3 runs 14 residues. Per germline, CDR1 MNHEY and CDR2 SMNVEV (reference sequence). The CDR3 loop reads CASSGAGSHNEQFF. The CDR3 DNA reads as TGTGCCAGCAGTGGTGCGGGGTCGCACAATGAGCAGTTCTTC.

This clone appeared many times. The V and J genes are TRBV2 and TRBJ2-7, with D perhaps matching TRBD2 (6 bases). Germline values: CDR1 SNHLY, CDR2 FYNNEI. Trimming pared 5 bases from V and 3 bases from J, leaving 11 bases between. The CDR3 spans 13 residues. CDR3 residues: CASSPPGGYEQYF. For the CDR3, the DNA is TGTGCCAGCAGTCCCCCCGGGGGCTACGAGCAGTACTTC.

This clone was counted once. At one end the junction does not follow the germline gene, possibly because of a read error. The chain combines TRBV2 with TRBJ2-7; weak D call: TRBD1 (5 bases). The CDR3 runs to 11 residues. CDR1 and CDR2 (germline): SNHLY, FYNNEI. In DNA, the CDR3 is TGTGCCAGCAGCCTAACAGGTGGCGGTAACTTC. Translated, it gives CASSLTGGGNF.

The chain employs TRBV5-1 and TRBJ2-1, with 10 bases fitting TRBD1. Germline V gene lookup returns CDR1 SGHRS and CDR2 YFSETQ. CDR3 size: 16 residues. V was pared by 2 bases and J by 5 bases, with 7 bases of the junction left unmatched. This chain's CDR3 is CASSLIPGQGHNEQFF. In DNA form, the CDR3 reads TGCGCCAGCAGCTTAATACCGGGACAGGGGCACAATGAGCAGTTCTTC.